This T cell receptor beta chain was sequenced in a study of blood T cell repertoires in COVID-19. Study overall: Acute and convalescent COVID-19 samples came from the United States, Italy and Spain. T cells, B-cell-depleted T cells, or PBMCs provided the cDNA or gDNA that served as material.

Authors' data handling: The authors estimated nucleated cell counts from reference gene primer amplification. Sequencing used immunoSEQ multiplex PCR; TCRdb keeps in-frame clones, though not all of them. Clone size and V and J calls were adopted from that table, with D and trimming inferred from the DNA. This sample has 97,000 or so clones; approximately 86% occur once, and the top ten carry approximately 11%. The TCR sequence derives from a man between 65 and 80 years old with active or convalescent COVID-19. Sequencing was carried out using peripheral blood.

As DNA, the CDR3 is TGTGCCAGCAGACCGGACAGGGGGCAAGAGACCCAGTACTTC. Translation: CASRPDRGQETQYF. This chain links TRBV6-6 with TRBJ2-5; 10 nucleotides line up with TRBD1. V lost 6 bases, J lost 2 bases, and 3 bases stayed unmatched. The CDR3 totals 14 residues. Germline V gene sequence: CDR1 MNHNY, CDR2 SVGAGI (reference sequence).